One sample yielded the 9 T cell receptor beta chains listed below, sequenced in a study of cytomegalovirus exposure and HLA in healthy donors. PCR involved 60 Vbeta and 13 Jbeta primers. Libraries were prepared by immunoSEQ multiplex PCR; TCRdb keeps only in-frame clonotypes and omits some of them. The table includes about 120,000 clones, more than 60% detected once. The sequenced sample was PBMCs. Receptor source: a man aged 18 to 29 in good health and CMV-seronegative.

The rearrangement joins TRBV9 to TRBJ2-5; weak D call: TRBD1 (6 bases). Trimming cost V 0 bases and J 2 bases, with 8 bases left between them. CDR3 size: 14 residues. Germline V CDR1 and CDR2: SGDLS, YYNGEE. The CDR3 DNA reads TGTGCCAGCAGCGTAGGGGGGACACAAGAGACCCAGTACTTC. Translation gives CASSVGGTQETQYF.

This clone was counted between two and nine times. The chain recombines TRBV5-6 with TRBJ2-7, with D possibly TRBD2 on 5 matching bases. Deletions cut 4 bases from V and 1 base from J, with 12 bases between. Looked up from germline, CDR1 is SGHDT and CDR2 is YYEEEE. CDR3 size: 14 residues. This chain's CDR3 is CASSPGRVSYEQYF. The CDR3 nucleotides read TGTGCCAGCAGCCCCGGGCGGGTATCCTACGAGCAGTACTTC.

This clone was observed a handful of times. One end of the junction does not line up with germline, which may come from a read error. The chain combines TRBV19 with TRBJ1-5; D gene ambiguous. Germline CDR1 and CDR2: LNHDA and SQIVND (reference sequence). This CDR3 is 14 amino acids long. This chain's CDR3 is CASRERLGNRPQHF. The CDR3 nucleotides are TGTGCCAGTAGGGAAAGACTTGGCAATCGGCCCCAGCATTTT.

The gene calls are TRBV7-9 and TRBJ2-1; D remains ambiguous. The CDR3 spans 14 residues. The germline V gene has CDR1 SEHNR and CDR2 FQNEAQ (reference sequence). Trimming took off 5 bases at V and 7 bases at J, with 15 bases between the two ends. CDR3 nucleotide sequence: TGTGCCAGCAGCATCTACCCCCCCCCAAATGAGCAGTTCTTC. It codes for CASSIYPPPNEQFF.

This clone was counted between two and nine times. The germline gene is not matched at one end of the junction; a read error may be the cause. The genes are TRBV7-2 and TRBJ2-7; TRBD2 matches 9 bases. Germline V gene sequence: CDR1 SGHTA, CDR2 FQGNSA. There are 13 residues in the CDR3. CDR3: CASSLVEASGTTF. The CDR3 DNA is TGTGCCAGCAGCTTAGTTGAGGCTAGCGGGACCACTTTC.

The chain uses TRBV27 and TRBJ2-2; 8 bases match TRBD2. Germline CDR1 is MNHEY and CDR2 is SMNVEV (reference sequence). The CDR3 is 16 residues long. V shed 5 bases, J shed 2 bases, and the junction held 7 bases outside the gene matches. CDR3 region: CASSTRGGANTGELFF. In DNA form, the CDR3 reads TGTGCCAGCAGTACCCGGGGGGGGGCAAACACCGGGGAGCTGTTTTTT.

This rearrangement joins TRBV7-2 to TRBJ1-5, with TRBD1 identical over 7 bases. This CDR3 is 14 amino acids long. V lost 5 bases, J lost 2 bases, and 3 bases stayed unmatched. Per germline, CDR1 SGHTA and CDR2 FQGNSA. CDR3 protein: CASSPGTGNQPQHF. The CDR3 bases are TGTGCCAGCAGCCCGGGGACAGGCAATCAGCCCCAGCATTTT.

CDR3 sequence (DNA): TGCGCCAGCAGGCGCGGGGGTACCGGGGAGCTGTTTTTT. Encoded protein: CASRRGGTGELFF. V and J are TRBV5-1 and TRBJ2-2, with 7 bases fitting TRBD2. Unmatched junction bases numbered 3, after V lost 5 bases and J lost 5 bases. Germline V gene data show CDR1 as SGHRS and CDR2 as YFSETQ. The CDR3 is 13 amino acids.

This sequence joins TRBV5-4 and TRBJ1-1; a weak D match, TRBD1 (6 bases). Per the germline V gene, CDR1 is SGHNT and CDR2 is YYREEE (reference sequence). Trimming stripped 4 bases from V and 4 bases from J, with 20 bases between. The CDR3 spans 16 residues. In DNA form, the CDR3 reads TGTGCCAGCAGCCCCGGGACACCCACGGTGGGCACTGAAGCTTTCTTT. It codes for CASSPGTPTVGTEAFF.